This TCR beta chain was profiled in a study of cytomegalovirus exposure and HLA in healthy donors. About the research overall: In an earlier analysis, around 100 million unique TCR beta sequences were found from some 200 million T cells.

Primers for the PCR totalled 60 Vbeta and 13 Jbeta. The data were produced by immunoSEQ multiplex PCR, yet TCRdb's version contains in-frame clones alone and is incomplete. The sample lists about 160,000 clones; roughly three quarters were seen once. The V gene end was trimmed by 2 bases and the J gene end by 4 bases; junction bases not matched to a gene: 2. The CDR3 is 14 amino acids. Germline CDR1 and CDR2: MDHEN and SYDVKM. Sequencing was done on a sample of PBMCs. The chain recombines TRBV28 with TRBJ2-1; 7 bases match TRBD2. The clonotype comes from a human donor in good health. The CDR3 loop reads CASSLGGDYNEQFF. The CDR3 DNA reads TGTGCCAGCAGTTTAGGGGGGGATTACAATGAGCAGTTCTTC.